Shown below are 22 T cell receptor beta chains from a single sample sequenced in a study of cytomegalovirus exposure and HLA in healthy donors. The PCR used 60 Vbeta and 13 Jbeta primers. The data were produced by immunoSEQ multiplex PCR, yet TCRdb's version contains in-frame clones alone and is incomplete. The repertoire has roughly 160,000 clones, around 88% of them found once; the top ten carry under 0.95%. The sequenced material came from PBMCs. The receptors stem from a woman younger than 45 in good health and CMV-seronegative.

This chain links TRBV28 with TRBJ2-7; 9 bases map to TRBD1. Per germline, CDR1 MDHEN and CDR2 SYDVKM. The CDR3 runs to 15 residues. With V trimmed by 7 bases and J by 2 bases, 9 bases remained unmatched. The CDR3 region is CASTRGGTGTYEQYF. The CDR3 DNA is TGTGCCAGCACCCGGGGCGGGACAGGGACCTACGAGCAGTACTTC.

The chain couples TRBV6-1 to TRBJ2-1; 11 bases align to TRBD2. The J segment lost 9 bases and the V segment lost 7 bases, leaving 11 bases of the junction unmatched. The CDR3 contains 15 residues. Germline lookup yields CDR1 MNHNS and CDR2 SASEGT. CDR3 region: CASINSGRALSEQFF. The CDR3, as DNA: TGTGCCAGCATCAATAGCGGGAGGGCCCTCAGTGAGCAGTTCTTC.

The chain couples TRBV25-1 to TRBJ2-7, with TRBD1 identical over 10 bases. Germline-derived CDR1 and CDR2 are MGHDK and SYGVNS. The CDR3 extends over 15 amino acids. Trimming took 4 bases from V and 3 from J; bases not matched to a gene: 6. CDR3 protein: CASSAFRDRGYEQYF. DNA for the CDR3: TGTGCCAGCAGTGCTTTCCGGGACAGGGGCTACGAGCAGTACTTC.

In this sample, this clone turned up a few times. The genes are TRBV6-1 and TRBJ2-4, with 8 nucleotides matching TRBD1. Trimming at V came to 2 bases and at J to 0 bases, leaving 6 bases not matched to a gene. Germline lookup yields CDR1 MNHNS and CDR2 SASEGT. The CDR3 has 17 residues. The DNA for the CDR3 is TGTGCCAGCAGTGAATTGGGGGACAGGCGAGCCAAAAACATTCAGTACTTC. It translates to CASSELGDRRAKNIQYF.

V is TRBV7-2 and J is TRBJ1-2, with a weak D call TRBD1 (6 bases). The CDR3 spans 16 residues. CDR1 and CDR2 (germline): SGHTA, FQGNSA. The ends were cut back, 8 bases at V and 4 bases at J, with 23 bases in the middle. CDR3 protein: CASGFYGGRPAYGYTF. CDR3 DNA sequence: TGTGCCAGCGGGTTCTACGGGGGGCGCCCGGCCTATGGCTACACCTTC.

The rearrangement links TRBV27 to TRBJ2-7, with D perhaps TRBD1 (6 bases). The germline CDR1 and CDR2 sequences are MNHEY and SMNVEV (reference sequence). V shed 2 bases and J shed 7 bases, with 27 bases lying between them. The CDR3 is 18 amino acids. The CDR3 loop reads CASSLSPNRALLGWEQYF. CDR3 bases: TGTGCCAGCAGTTTAAGCCCGAACAGGGCCCTTTTGGGTTGGGAGCAGTACTTC.

The chain carries TRBV29-1 and TRBJ2-3; 8 nucleotides agree with TRBD1. The germline V gene encodes CDR1 SQVTM and CDR2 ANQGSEA. V shed 7 bases, J shed 3 bases, and the junction held 9 bases outside the gene matches. The CDR3 runs 14 residues. In DNA, the CDR3 is TGCAGCGCAAGACAGGGGATACGGACAGATACGCAGTATTTT. Protein: CSARQGIRTDTQYF.

The chain recombines TRBV6-1 with TRBJ1-6; D may be TRBD1 (5 bases). V shed 4 bases and J shed 7 bases, with 17 bases lying between them. Looked up from germline, CDR1 is MNHNS and CDR2 is SASEGT. The CDR3 spans 16 residues. The CDR3 sequence: CASSGRGGWGNSPLHF. The CDR3 DNA reads as TGTGCCAGCAGTGGCCGGGGGGGTTGGGGGAATTCACCCCTCCACTTT.

V gene TRBV19 combines with J gene TRBJ2-7; TRBD2 is a possible D gene (5 bases). CDR3 length equals 12 residues. The germline CDR1 and CDR2 sequences are LNHDA and SQIVND (reference sequence). V was trimmed by 4 bases and J by 5 bases, leaving 9 bases between them. CDR3 bases: TGTGCCAGTAGTAAGGCCGGGGACGAGCAGTACTTC. Translated, it gives CASSKAGDEQYF.

The chain carries TRBV5-4 and TRBJ2-7; 8 bases agree with TRBD1. Trimming took 1 base from V and 7 from J; bases not matched to a gene: 7. The germline V gene has CDR1 SGHNT and CDR2 YYREEE (reference sequence). The CDR3 runs 14 residues. The CDR3 sequence is CASSLRQGAYEQYF. The CDR3 region has the DNA TGTGCCAGCAGCTTGAGGCAGGGGGCGTATGAGCAGTACTTC.

This chain connects TRBV7-9 to TRBJ2-7; TRBD1 agrees at 9 bases. The CDR3 totals 15 residues. After removal of 6 bases from V and 3 bases from J, the junction contained 9 bases not matched to a gene. Germline V gene data show CDR1 as SEHNR and CDR2 as FQNEAQ (reference sequence). CDR3 amino acids: CASRGGGQGSYEQYF. In DNA form, the CDR3 reads TGTGCCAGCAGAGGGGGAGGACAGGGGAGCTACGAGCAGTACTTC.

J is TRBJ1-1 and V is TRBV9, with 8 positions matching TRBD1. The length of the CDR3 is 17 residues. Germline V CDR1 and CDR2: SGDLS, YYNGEE. The J segment lost 4 bases and the V segment lost 0 bases, leaving 11 bases of the junction unmatched. Written as DNA, the CDR3 is TGTGCCAGCAGCGTAGGGTCAATGAGGACAGGGTCCACTGAAGCTTTCTTT. This translates into CASSVGSMRTGSTEAFF.

The CDR3 sequence is CASRRTGDAETQYF. For the CDR3, the DNA is TGTGCCAGCAGGCGAACAGGGGATGCGGAGACCCAGTACTTC. The chain employs TRBV6-5 and TRBJ2-5; 7 bases are shared with TRBD1. This CDR3 spans 14 amino acids. With 6 bases clipped from V and 5 bases from J, the junction kept 9 bases outside the gene matches. Germline CDR1 reads MNHEY; CDR2 reads SVGAGI.

The chain combines TRBV25-1 with TRBJ2-5; 7 bases are a match to TRBD2. This CDR3 contains 15 residues. V was clipped by 1 base and J by 5 bases; unmatched bases: 7. Per the germline V gene, CDR1 is MGHDK and CDR2 is SYGVNS. CDR3 sequence: CASSEFSGTDETQYF. CDR3 coding DNA: TGTGCCAGCAGTGAATTCAGCGGGACTGATGAGACCCAGTACTTC.

This sequence joins TRBV28 and TRBJ1-2; D gene uncertain. This CDR3 is 12 amino acids long. Germline V lookup: CDR1 MDHEN, CDR2 SYDVKM. The V gene lost 6 bases and the J gene lost 4 bases, with 9 bases spanning the gap. CDR3 bases: TGTGCCAGCAGCCAATCAATCTATGGCTACACCTTC. This codes for CASSQSIYGYTF.

This clone has a handful of counts. V and J are TRBV6-4 and TRBJ1-4; TRBD1 might be the D (6 bases). Germline CDR1 MRHNA, CDR2 SNTAGT. CDR3 size: 16 residues. The V gene lost 2 bases and the J gene lost 7 bases, with 17 bases spanning the gap. DNA of the CDR3: TGTGCCAGCAGTGACCCCGAGGGGGACACCTCTGAAAAACTGTTTTTT. Translating it yields CASSDPEGDTSEKLFF.

This sequence joins TRBV4-1 and TRBJ2-7, with 12 bases identical to TRBD1. J gave up 6 bases and V 0 bases, and 6 bases lay outside the gene matches. The CDR3 length is 16 residues. Germline CDR1 MGHRA, CDR2 YSYEKL. The CDR3 DNA reads TGCGCCAGCAGCCAAGATGGGGGACAGGGGGCCCTCGAGCAGTACTTC. Protein: CASSQDGGQGALEQYF.

The chain couples TRBV28 to TRBJ2-3; 10 bases are a match to TRBD2. Germline V gene lookup returns CDR1 MDHEN and CDR2 SYDVKM. V shed 6 bases and J 3 bases; nucleotides not matched to a gene: 6. The CDR3 has 15 amino acids. The CDR3 DNA reads TGTGCCAGCAGGGTGCTAGCGGGAGAGACAGATACGCAGTATTTT. Protein sequence: CASRVLAGETDTQYF.

V is TRBV6-4 and J is TRBJ2-1, with D possibly TRBD2 on 5 matching bases. Germline assignment: CDR1 MRHNA and CDR2 SNTAGT. The CDR3 runs to 15 residues. The V gene lost 8 bases and the J gene lost 0 bases, with 14 bases spanning the gap. CDR3 sequence: CASAQAAGSYNEQFF. DNA for the CDR3: TGTGCCAGCGCACAAGCGGCCGGCTCCTACAATGAGCAGTTCTTC.

Only a few counts were recorded for this clone. The CDR3 bases are TGTGCCAGCAGCTTACAGGGGGCGACTAATGAAAAACTGTTTTTT. It translates to CASSLQGATNEKLFF. The genes are TRBV7-9 and TRBJ1-4; 8 bases match TRBD1. CDR1 and CDR2 (germline): SEHNR, FQNEAQ (reference sequence). J lost 2 bases, V lost 2 bases, and 1 base had no gene match. CDR3 length equals 15 residues.

This clone was observed once. The rearrangement links TRBV28 to TRBJ1-4; tentative D call: TRBD1 (6 bases). The CDR3 is 18 amino acids. Between the trimmed V and J ends, which lost 5 bases and 4 bases, there was a span of 23 bases. Germline V gene sequence: CDR1 MDHEN, CDR2 SYDVKM. CDR3 sequence: CASSRLRSDRLLNEKLFF. For the CDR3, the DNA is TGTGCCAGCAGTCGCCTTCGTTCTGACAGGCTTCTTAATGAAAAACTGTTTTTT. Drawing the rest from reference TRBV28 and TRBJ1-4, the complete variable domain is DVKVTQSSRYLVKRTGEKVFLECVQDMDHENMFWYRQDPGLGLRLIYFSYDVKMKEKGDIPEGYSVSREKKERFSLILESASTNQTSMYLCASSRLRSDRLLNEKLFFGSGTQLSVL.

This clone was picked up a small number of times. The J gene is TRBJ1-5, the V gene TRBV6-5, with 9 bases that match TRBD1. The J segment lost 6 bases and the V segment lost 0 bases, leaving 0 bases of the junction unmatched. The CDR3 loop spans 14 amino acids. Germline lookup yields CDR1 MNHEY and CDR2 SVGAGI. This CDR3 reads CASSYSTGGQPQHF. CDR3 bases: TGTGCCAGCAGTTACTCGACAGGGGGTCAGCCCCAGCATTTT.